A single sample is the source of the 8 T cell receptor beta chains below, sequenced in a study of blood T cell repertoires in COVID-19. Clones were sequenced by immunoSEQ multiplex PCR, and TCRdb holds only the in-frame ones, with some missing. The profile shows 250,000 or so clones, 80% to 90% of them singletons. Sequencing was done on a sample of PBMCs or T cells enriched from blood (not recorded which). These receptors were collected from a woman between 40 and 55 years old who had been exposed to COVID-19.

As concerns this clone: The junction shows a germline mismatch at one end, possibly a read error. This rearrangement joins TRBV5-1 to TRBJ2-4, with 7 bases fitting TRBD1. The CDR3 has 20 residues. The germline V gene encodes CDR1 SGHRS and CDR2 YFSETQ. The CDR3: CASSLVRDSEISLRENIQYF. The CDR3 DNA reads TGTGCCAGCAGCTTGGTTCGGGACAGCGAAATTTCTTTAAGGGAAAACATTCAGTACTTC.

This clone appeared a single time. The rearrangement joins TRBV3-1 (or the pseudogene TRBV3-2) to TRBJ1-3; 8 bases fit TRBD1. This CDR3 contains 16 residues. Germline V CDR1 and CDR2: LGHDT, YNNKEL (reference sequence). V dropped 0 bases and J dropped 0; count of bases not matched to a gene: 1. This CDR3 is CASSQETGVSGNTIYF. The CDR3 nucleotides read TGTGCCAGCAGCCAAGAGACAGGGGTCTCTGGAAACACCATATATTTT.

The chain couples TRBV9 to TRBJ1-2, with D maybe TRBD1 (5 bases). The V gene's germline CDR1 is SGDLS and CDR2 YYNGEE. CDR3 length equals 13 residues. V dropped 0 bases and J dropped 7 bases, with 10 bases sitting between them. The CDR3 nucleotides read TGTGCCAGCAGCGTAGAAGGGGCCAGTGGCTACACCTTC. The encoded protein is CASSVEGASGYTF.

V gene TRBV30 combines with J gene TRBJ2-7, with 11 positions matching TRBD2. The V gene's germline CDR1 is GTSNPN and CDR2 SVGIG (reference sequence). V shed 5 bases and J 3 bases; nucleotides not matched to a gene: 0. CDR3 size: 12 residues. The CDR3 DNA follows: TGTGCCTGGGGACTAGCGGGCTACGAGCAGTACTTC. Translating gives CAWGLAGYEQYF.

The CDR3 bases are TGTGCCAGCAGTTTAGGGGGGTCGGCTGAAGCTTTCTTT. It is translated as CASSLGGSAEAFF. The chain joins TRBV27 to TRBJ1-1, with D maybe TRBD1 (5 bases). The CDR3 is 13 amino acids. Trimming took off 2 bases at V and 6 bases at J, with 10 bases between the two ends. Per the germline V gene, CDR1 is MNHEY and CDR2 is SMNVEV (reference sequence).

This chain joins TRBV5-6 and TRBJ1-1; 7 bases are a match to TRBD1. The trim removed 4 bases at V and 2 bases at J, leaving 11 bases unmatched. Germline assignment: CDR1 SGHDT and CDR2 YYEEEE. The CDR3 sequence is 16 residues long. CDR3: CASSPLGTALNTEAFF. CDR3 DNA sequence: TGTGCCAGCAGCCCCTTAGGGACAGCCCTTAACACTGAAGCTTTCTTT.

This clone was recorded a few times. The gene calls are TRBV6-5 and TRBJ1-2, with D possibly being TRBD1 (5 bases). CDR1 is MNHEY, CDR2 SVGAGI, per germline. V lost 6 bases to trimming and J lost 6 bases, with 20 bases between them. This CDR3 region has 15 residues. The CDR3 nucleotides are TGTGCCAGCAGGCCAGCCGGAAGGGGCTTCGATGGCTACACCTTC. This sequence encodes CASRPAGRGFDGYTF.

V usage is TRBV6-2 or TRBV6-3 and J usage is TRBJ2-7, with TRBD2 matching over 11 bases. The junction had 8 bases not matched to a gene; V was cut back by 0 bases and J by 1 base. The CDR3 is made up of 18 amino acids. Looked up from germline, CDR1 is MNHEY and CDR2 is SVGEGT. CDR3 DNA: TGTGCCAGCAGTTACTCGAGCCTAGCGGGGGGCCGATCCTACGAGCAGTACTTC. Its translation: CASSYSSLAGGRSYEQYF.